Listed below are T cell receptor beta chains from one sample, sequenced in a study of T cell responses to AZD1222 COVID-19 vaccine. Clones were read by immunoSEQ multiplex PCR, and TCRdb kept only the in-frame ones, dropping some. Here the sample spans roughly 150,000 clones, 94% being singletons. This specimen consisted of peripheral blood, obtained 28 days after the second AZD1222 dose. The source is an adult who received the AZD1222 COVID-19 vaccine. Each CDR3 is given with its conserved first and last residue. Fields, in order: J gene, V gene, clone size, CDR3 protein. Part of the rows lack a size; the others show once, few, many or a class for expanded clones.

J: TRBJ1-3; V: TRBV7-9; size: NA; CDR3: CASSWGDTIYF
J: TRBJ1-2; V: TRBV6-5; size: NA; CDR3: CATLLTGTKDGYTF
J: TRBJ2-5; V: TRBV6-5; size: NA; CDR3: CASNSGRETQYF
J: TRBJ1-1; V: TRBV6-2/TRBV6-3; size: NA; CDR3: CASSLGTEAFF
J: TRBJ2-7; V: TRBV4-1; size: few; CDR3: CASSRLAGLDEQYF
J: TRBJ2-3; V: TRBV7-2; size: NA; CDR3: CASSLVDTQYF
J: TRBJ2-5; V: TRBV11-2; size: NA; CDR3: CASSPPGAVGETQYF
J: TRBJ1-1; V: TRBV7-9; size: NA; CDR3: CASSSQALATRAFF
J: TRBJ2-5; V: TRBV6-1; size: once; CDR3: CASSEGLSRQETQYF
J: TRBJ1-5; V: TRBV10-3; size: NA; CDR3: CAISRGPDNQPQHF
J: TRBJ2-3; V: TRBV6-5; size: NA; CDR3: CASSYERAADTQYF
J: TRBJ1-5; V: TRBV6-6; size: few; CDR3: CASSYSFEGFQPQHF
J: TRBJ2-4; V: TRBV4-1; size: NA; CDR3: CASSQIVRTSKAKNIQYF
J: TRBJ2-1; V: TRBV5-1; size: NA; CDR3: CASSLDGSSYNEQFF
J: TRBJ1-3; V: TRBV2; size: NA; CDR3: CASSGLGSGNTIYF
J: TRBJ2-7; V: TRBV3-1/TRBV3-2; size: once; CDR3: CASSQAPLAGPYEQYF
J: TRBJ2-1; V: TRBV6-5; size: NA; CDR3: CASTPRGDNEQFF
J: TRBJ2-7; V: TRBV6-5; size: NA; CDR3: CASRDLWGTYEQYF
J: TRBJ2-2; V: TRBV15; size: NA; CDR3: CATSRGTSGELFF
J: TRBJ2-3; V: TRBV30; size: NA; CDR3: CAWSTDPGDTQYF
J: TRBJ1-6; V: TRBV19; size: NA; CDR3: CASSILGNSPLHF
J: TRBJ2-7; V: TRBV7-6; size: NA; CDR3: CASSPGTSGSYEQYF
J: TRBJ1-1; V: TRBV19; size: NA; CDR3: CASNTGAVNTEAFF
J: TRBJ2-1; V: TRBV10-3; size: NA; CDR3: CAISGAGYEQFF
J: TRBJ1-4; V: TRBV3-1/TRBV3-2; size: NA; CDR3: CASSQAGTNEKLFF
J: TRBJ1-2; V: TRBV24-1; size: NA; CDR3: CATSDTRGRGGYTF